This T cell receptor (beta chain) appears in the sequencing data of a study of T cell repertoires in cytomegalovirus infection. CDR3 length: 12 residues. Trimming stripped 4 bases from V and 9 bases from J, with 7 bases between. TCRdb re-called the reads through MiXCR, storing one row per CDR3 protein. The sample includes under 200,000 distinct CDR3 sequences, nearly 9.5% seen only once; the top ten take about 4.6%. The sample holds many counts of this clonotype. The chain has TRBV12-3 or TRBV12-4 and TRBJ1-6, with D perhaps TRBD1 (5 bases). The sequencing sample was made of PBMCs. The TCR originated in a human donor in good health (CMV status not recorded). Some clones in this sample may be carry-over from other donors' samples. CDR3 DNA: TGTGCCAGCAGTTCGGGGGGTTCACCCCTCCACTTT. This encodes CASSSGGSPLHF.